This entry concerns a single T cell receptor (beta chain). The antigen is not known. TCRdb's copy holds only in-frame clones and misses some; the assay was immunoSEQ multiplex PCR. The sample gives 110,000 to 150,000 clones, about 95% of which show up once; about 1.7% is in the top ten. CDR3 size: 14 residues. The V end lost 6 bases, the J end lost 7 bases, and 15 bases lay between the germline ends. Per germline, CDR1 WSHSY and CDR2 SAAADI. The source of the sample is a study of cytomegalovirus exposure and HLA in healthy donors. Study-level results: The authors confirmed in vitro that three CMV-associated chains were specific for CMV antigens. The study found most TCR sequences rare, yet found some public TCRs in many donors.

This receptor was identified in a man younger than 35 in good health and CMV-seropositive. The sample comprised PBMCs. V usage is TRBV10-2 and J usage is TRBJ2-2, with D possibly TRBD2 on 5 matching bases. CDR3: CASSPRRGGGELFF. CDR3 sequence (DNA): TGCGCCAGCAGCCCCAGACGGGGTGGCGGGGAGCTGTTTTTT.